The clone carrying this TCR beta chain was found a few times. The data stem from a study of beta chain features in type 1 diabetes. The germline V and J ends were trimmed by 1 base and 3 bases, with 14 bases remaining between them. CDR3 length equals 15 residues. Germline V gives CDR1 SGDLS, CDR2 YYNGEE. Sequencing targeted expressed TCRB transcripts, as all isolated RNA had been reverse transcribed. Only in-frame clones appear in the TCRdb table, and some are missing; sequencing was by immunoSEQ multiplex PCR. Altogether roughly 150,000 clones are present, around 10% being singletons, with the ten largest covering about 2%.

V usage is TRBV9 and J usage is TRBJ2-7; D might be TRBD1 (6 bases). Sequencing used central memory CD4+ T cells from blood. The receptor's source is a man aged 18 to 30 in good health. CDR3 protein: CASSVFPRGVYEQYF. As DNA, the CDR3 is TGTGCCAGCAGCGTATTCCCCAGGGGAGTCTACGAGCAGTACTTC.